Shown below are 13 T cell receptor beta chains from a single sample sequenced in a study of blood T cell repertoires in COVID-19. The data were produced by immunoSEQ multiplex PCR, yet TCRdb's version contains in-frame clones alone and is incomplete. The table has about 140,000 clones, around 86% seen once. Sequences were obtained from peripheral blood. The receptor source for this set is a woman older than 75 with acute or convalescent COVID-19.

The chain has TRBV7-3 and TRBJ1-1; 7 positions agree with TRBD1. The germline gives CDR1 SGHTA, CDR2 FQGTGA. V lost 1 base to trimming and J lost 4 bases; unmatched junction nucleotides: 9. This CDR3 has 16 amino acids. As DNA, the CDR3 is TGTGCCAGCAGCTTAATGTCGGGGGGGACAGCCACTGAAGCTTTCTTT. Protein product: CASSLMSGGTATEAFF.

The genes are TRBV18 and TRBJ2-7; TRBD1 might be the D (6 bases). Germline CDR1 and CDR2: KGHSH and LQKENI. Trimming shortened V by 5 bases and J by 6 bases, and 20 bases separated the two germline ends. This CDR3 contains 15 residues. CDR3 bases: TGTGCCAGCTCAGCCTTACAGGGTTCCTCAGGCGAGCAGTACTTC. Amino acid sequence: CASSALQGSSGEQYF.

The chain links TRBV18 to TRBJ1-2; 8 bases match TRBD1. The CDR3 totals 13 residues. V trimming: 5 bases; J trimming: 5 bases; junction bases outside the gene matches: 4. Per the germline V gene, CDR1 is KGHSH and CDR2 is LQKENI. Here the CDR3 DNA reads TGTGCCAGCTCAGGGGGACAGGATTATGGCTACACCTTC. This translates into CASSGGQDYGYTF.

The chain uses TRBV5-1 and TRBJ2-7, with 7 bases matching TRBD1. The CDR3 is made up of 12 amino acids. V lost 4 bases, J lost 3 bases, and 1 base stayed unmatched. Germline V CDR1 and CDR2: SGHRS, YFSETQ. The CDR3 DNA is TGCGCCAGCAGCCCAGGGGGCTACGAGCAGTACTTC. Protein: CASSPGGYEQYF.

The chain combines TRBV10-1 with TRBJ2-3; 13 bases map to TRBD2. The CDR3 loop spans 15 amino acids. Trimming at V came to 5 bases and at J to 7 bases, leaving 6 bases not matched to a gene. Per germline, CDR1 WNHNN and CDR2 SYGVQD (reference sequence). CDR3 coding DNA: TGCGCCAGCAGTTCTACTAGCGGGGGGGCCCATACGCAGTATTTT. Residues: CASSSTSGGAHTQYF.

V usage is TRBV6-1 and J usage is TRBJ2-3, with D perhaps TRBD2 (6 bases). Germline V gene data show CDR1 as MNHNS and CDR2 as SASEGT. V gave up 3 bases and J gave up 6 bases, with 10 bases separating them. There are 13 residues in the CDR3. CDR3 residues: CASSDRLVDTQYF. CDR3 DNA sequence: TGTGCCAGCAGTGACCGACTAGTGGATACGCAGTATTTT.

The chain couples TRBV7-2 to TRBJ1-6; weak D call: TRBD1 (5 bases). The CDR3 has 15 residues. Trimming stripped 5 bases from V and 3 bases from J, with 11 bases between. CDR1 SGHTA and CDR2 FQGNSA come from the germline V gene. CDR3 sequence (DNA): TGTGCCAGCAGCACGCAGGGTGGCTATAATTCACCCCTCCACTTT. Its translation is CASSTQGGYNSPLHF.

This clone was picked up a small number of times. This chain joins TRBV4-1 and TRBJ2-7; 11 bases align to TRBD2. This CDR3 has 17 residues. Germline V gene data show CDR1 as MGHRA and CDR2 as YSYEKL. The V and J ends lost 0 bases and 0 bases, in that order; junction bases with no gene match: 4. CDR3: CASSQDPSGRSSYEQYF. The CDR3 coding sequence is TGCGCCAGCAGCCAAGACCCTAGCGGGAGGAGCTCCTACGAGCAGTACTTC.

This chain uses TRBV2 with TRBJ2-5; TRBD2 matches at 10 bases. V shed 6 bases, J shed 4 bases, and the junction held 17 bases outside the gene matches. Per the germline V gene, CDR1 is SNHLY and CDR2 is FYNNEI. This CDR3 has 18 residues. CDR3 DNA: TGTGCCAGCAGCCTAAGGGCTAGCGGGAGTTATTACGGAGAGACCCAGTACTTC. Protein sequence: CASSLRASGSYYGETQYF.

The chain has TRBV19 and TRBJ2-1, with D perhaps matching TRBD1 (6 bases). The V end lost 8 bases, the J end lost 8 bases, and 22 bases lay between the germline ends. The germline CDR1 and CDR2 sequences are LNHDA and SQIVND (reference sequence). CDR3 length: 15 amino acids. This chain's CDR3 is CASGGGGRGSDEQFF. The CDR3 DNA reads TGTGCCAGTGGGGGCGGCGGAAGAGGGTCCGATGAGCAGTTCTTC.

The V and J genes are TRBV5-1 and TRBJ1-3, with D possibly matching TRBD1 (6 bases). Germline CDR1 reads SGHRS; CDR2 reads YFSETQ. The CDR3 has 14 residues. Trimming took 3 bases from V and 4 from J, leaving 11 bases between them. CDR3 residues: CASSSTGQGNTIYF. In DNA form, the CDR3 reads TGCGCCAGCAGCTCCACAGGGCAAGGAAACACCATATATTTT.

The chain links TRBV27 to TRBJ1-4, with D maybe TRBD1 (6 bases). The CDR3 runs 15 residues. Trimming cost V 0 bases and J 8 bases, with 13 bases left between them. Germline V gene lookup returns CDR1 MNHEY and CDR2 SMNVEV (reference sequence). In nucleotides, the CDR3 is TGTGCCAGCAGTTTATCCCCCTCACAGGGCGAAAAACTGTTTTTT. This translates into CASSLSPSQGEKLFF.

This rearrangement joins TRBV3-1 (or the pseudogene TRBV3-2) to TRBJ2-1; tentatively, D is TRBD2 (5 bases). The CDR3 is 17 residues long. Between the trimmed V and J ends, which lost 2 bases and 0 bases, there was a span of 14 bases. Germline CDR1 is LGHDT and CDR2 is YNNKEL (reference sequence). CDR3 nucleotide sequence: TGTGCCAGCAGCCAACCCCTCGCGGGTAGCTCCTACAATGAGCAGTTCTTC. The encoded protein is CASSQPLAGSSYNEQFF.